Listed here are 8 T cell receptor beta chains from one sample, sequenced in a study of blood T cell repertoires in COVID-19. This table comes from immunoSEQ multiplex PCR, and its TCRdb copy is limited to in-frame clones, with some not included. This table holds about 130,000 clones, about four fifths found once. Sequenced sample: PBMCs or T cells enriched from blood (not recorded which). The receptor source for this set is a man younger than 40 who had recovered from COVID-19.

The gene calls are TRBV6-6 and TRBJ1-1; perhaps TRBD1 as D (6 bases). Germline CDR1 reads MNHNY; CDR2 reads SVGAGI (reference sequence). CDR3 size: 15 residues. The V gene lost 7 bases and the J gene lost 5 bases, with 20 bases spanning the gap. CDR3 DNA: TGTGCCAGCACCTTCGATTCCAGGGGACCTACTGAAGCTTTCTTT. This gives the protein CASTFDSRGPTEAFF.

This clone was seen only a few times. The V and J genes are TRBV7-2 and TRBJ2-2; D is possibly TRBD1 (5 bases). The V end lost 2 bases, the J end lost 0 bases, and 7 bases lay between the germline ends. Germline V gene data show CDR1 as SGHTA and CDR2 as FQGNSA. This CDR3 region has 15 residues. CDR3 residues: CASSLSRANTGELFF. Written as DNA, the CDR3 is TGTGCCAGCAGCTTAAGCAGGGCGAACACCGGGGAGCTGTTTTTT.

This chain uses TRBV6-5 with TRBJ1-4; 9 nucleotides line up with TRBD1. V lost 4 bases, J lost 6 bases, and 0 bases stayed unmatched. The CDR3 consists of 13 residues. The germline V gene encodes CDR1 MNHEY and CDR2 SVGAGI. DNA for the CDR3: TGTGCCAGCAGTTGGGACAGGGATGAAAAACTGTTTTTT. Translating it yields CASSWDRDEKLFF.

V usage is TRBV27 and J usage is TRBJ2-7; 7 nucleotides align to TRBD1. This CDR3 spans 15 amino acids. The germline V gene has CDR1 MNHEY and CDR2 SMNVEV (reference sequence). J lost 1 base, V lost 0 bases, and 3 bases had no gene match. CDR3 sequence reads: CASSLSGGASYEQYV. In nucleotides, the CDR3 is TGTGCCAGCAGTTTATCAGGGGGCGCATCCTACGAGCAGTACGTC.

The chain carries TRBV3-1 (or the pseudogene TRBV3-2) and TRBJ2-3; D remains ambiguous. CDR1 and CDR2 from the germline V gene are LGHDT and YNNKEL (reference sequence). Trimming pared 6 bases from V and 0 bases from J, leaving 4 bases between. The CDR3 sequence is 12 residues long. In DNA form, the CDR3 reads TGTGCCAGCAGTCGTAGCACAGATACGCAGTATTTT. It codes for CASSRSTDTQYF.

The genes are TRBV5-1 and TRBJ2-6, with 9 bases aligning to TRBD1. The CDR3 covers 17 residues. The V gene's germline CDR1 is SGHRS and CDR2 YFSETQ. Trimming cost V 4 bases and J 3 bases; bases outside gene matches: 8. In nucleotides, the CDR3 is TGCGCCAGCAGCCCGCTACAGGGGGCCTATGGGGCCAACGTCCTGACTTTC. Translation gives CASSPLQGAYGANVLTF.

The DNA for the CDR3 is TGTGCCAGTAGTATGACGGGGGGCGGCGAGCAGTACGTC. Protein sequence: CASSMTGGGEQYV. The rearrangement uses TRBV19 and TRBJ2-7; possibly TRBD2 for D (7 bases). Deletions cut 3 bases from V and 6 bases from J, with 12 bases between. This CDR3 is 13 amino acids long. CDR1 is LNHDA, CDR2 SQIVND, per germline (reference sequence).

The genes are TRBV6-5 and TRBJ1-3, with 9 bases lining up with TRBD1. The CDR3 has 16 residues. J lost 4 bases, V lost 2 bases, and 6 bases had no gene match. Per the germline V gene, CDR1 is MNHEY and CDR2 is SVGAGI. In DNA, the CDR3 is TGTGCCAGCAGTTACCAGCCTGGGACAGGGGGAAACACCATATATTTT. Translated, it gives CASSYQPGTGGNTIYF.